Following are 28 T cell receptor beta chains from one sample sequenced in a study of blood T cell repertoires in COVID-19. Sequencing was performed with immunoSEQ multiplex PCR; in TCRdb, only in-frame clones are kept and a portion is missing. The sample gives 97,000 or so clones, over 65% of which show up once; 3.5% to 5% is in the top ten. The sample comprised peripheral blood. The source is a human donor in a cohort sampled during active COVID-19.

J is TRBJ1-4 and V is TRBV4-3, with 9 bases identical to TRBD1. The germline gives CDR1 LGHNA, CDR2 YSLEER. This CDR3 is built from 15 residues. The V segment lost 3 bases and the J segment 6 bases; nucleotides outside the gene matches: 5. In DNA, the CDR3 is TGCGCCAGCAGCCAGGGGGACAGGGCGTATGAAAAACTGTTTTTT. Protein sequence: CASSQGDRAYEKLFF.

This chain joins TRBV6-5 and TRBJ2-3, with no clear D. Deletions cut 6 bases from V and 2 bases from J, with 12 bases between. The CDR3 has 14 amino acids. Germline V lookup: CDR1 MNHEY, CDR2 SVGAGI. Here the CDR3 DNA reads TGTGCCAGCAGACTTCCTAGTCCCACAGATACGCAGTATTTT. Protein: CASRLPSPTDTQYF.

Only one count was recorded for this clone. V is TRBV5-1 and J is TRBJ1-4; 10 bases fit TRBD1. This CDR3 spans 15 amino acids. The V segment lost 3 bases and the J segment 8 bases; nucleotides outside the gene matches: 7. Germline-derived CDR1 and CDR2 are SGHRS and YFSETQ. The CDR3 reads CASSSRQGAGEKLFF. The CDR3 coding sequence is TGCGCCAGCAGCTCCAGACAGGGGGCGGGCGAAAAACTGTTTTTT.

The genes are TRBV5-1 and TRBJ2-7; 10 positions match TRBD1. Germline V gene lookup returns CDR1 SGHRS and CDR2 YFSETQ. V gave up 4 bases and J gave up 4 bases; unmatched junction bases: 11. This CDR3 region has 16 residues. The CDR3 loop is CASSNGPGTGEYEQYF. CDR3 DNA: TGCGCCAGCAGCAACGGGCCGGGGACAGGGGAGTACGAGCAGTACTTC.

The rearrangement joins TRBV14 to TRBJ2-1; TRBD1 is a possible D gene (6 bases). Per the germline V gene, CDR1 is SGHDN and CDR2 is FVKESK. Trimming cost V 4 bases and J 6 bases, with 13 bases left between them. The CDR3 covers 14 residues. The CDR3: CASSPGTLGNEQFF. DNA of the CDR3: TGTGCCAGCAGCCCTGGGACACTCGGCAATGAGCAGTTCTTC.

V is TRBV11-2 and J is TRBJ2-7, with unresolved D. Germline values: CDR1 SGHAT, CDR2 FQNNGV. The length of the CDR3 is 14 residues. Trimming pared 5 bases from V and 3 bases from J, leaving 14 bases between. CDR3 loop: CASSPIEADYEQYF. As DNA, the CDR3 is TGTGCCAGCAGCCCCATAGAGGCAGACTACGAGCAGTACTTC.

The sample holds one count of this clone. The CDR3 here is CASSFAVTRDRVNTDTQYF. The CDR3 region has the DNA TGTGCCAGCAGCTTTGCCGTTACCCGGGACAGGGTAAATACAGATACGCAGTATTTT. The rearrangement uses TRBV7-9 and TRBJ2-3; 9 nucleotides line up with TRBD1. Looked up from germline, CDR1 is SEHNR and CDR2 is FQNEAQ (reference sequence). Losses at the gene ends were 3 bases for V and 3 bases for J; bases not matched to a gene: 16. This CDR3 region has 19 residues.

V is TRBV4-2 and J is TRBJ1-4, with 9 bases fitting TRBD1. The trim removed 8 bases at V and 4 bases at J, leaving 2 bases unmatched. The CDR3 sequence is 13 residues long. Germline V gene lookup returns CDR1 LGHNA and CDR2 YNFKEQ. The DNA for the CDR3 is TGTGCCAGCGGGACAGGGATTAATGAAAAACTGTTTTTT. Protein product: CASGTGINEKLFF.

V gene TRBV6-5 combines with J gene TRBJ1-2, with D unresolved. Deletions cut 5 bases from V and 1 base from J, with 11 bases between. In germline, CDR1 is MNHEY, CDR2 SVGAGI. This CDR3 comprises 14 residues. This CDR3 is CASSPSLNNYGYTF. Written as DNA, the CDR3 is TGTGCCAGCAGTCCTAGTCTCAATAACTATGGCTACACCTTC.

This rearrangement joins TRBV28 to TRBJ1-2; 7 bases are shared with TRBD1. This CDR3 region has 16 residues. CDR1 and CDR2 from the germline V gene are MDHEN and SYDVKM. With 6 bases clipped from V and 2 bases from J, the junction kept 12 bases outside the gene matches. The CDR3 coding sequence is TGTGCCAGCAGCCTTTCTGGGACAGCAAAAAACTATGGCTACACCTTC. Its translation is CASSLSGTAKNYGYTF.

J is TRBJ2-1 and V is TRBV5-4; D is undetermined. From germline, CDR1 is SGHNT and CDR2 YYREEE (reference sequence). The CDR3 consists of 13 residues. Deletions cut 4 bases from V and 5 bases from J, with 10 bases between. The CDR3 DNA is TGTGCCAGCAGCACACAGAATAACAATGAGCAGTTCTTC. It encodes CASSTQNNNEQFF.

This clone was seen only a few times. Other DNA sequences of this sample code for an identical CDR3. This chain uses TRBV27 with TRBJ1-5; 7 bases are shared with TRBD1. CDR1 is MNHEY, CDR2 SMNVEV, per germline (reference sequence). The CDR3 extends over 15 amino acids. V gave up 6 bases and J gave up 1 base; unmatched junction bases: 6. The CDR3 DNA is TGTGCCAGCAGACCGGGACAGATCAGCAATCAGCCCCAGCATTTT. Amino acids: CASRPGQISNQPQHF.

The rearrangement links TRBV4-3 to TRBJ1-1, with 10 bases matching TRBD1. The CDR3 spans 17 residues. Germline assignment: CDR1 LGHNA and CDR2 YSLEER. The V gene end was trimmed by 2 bases and the J gene end by 1 base; junction bases not matched to a gene: 7. CDR3 loop: CASSQKDRGQQNTEAFF. CDR3 DNA: TGCGCCAGCAGCCAAAAAGACAGGGGGCAACAGAACACTGAAGCTTTCTTT.

This clone has only a few counts. The V and J genes are TRBV10-3 and TRBJ2-3, with D possibly matching TRBD2 (6 bases). CDR1 ENHRY and CDR2 SYGVKD come from the germline V gene. This CDR3 comprises 15 residues. V shed 6 bases and J shed 0 bases, with 13 bases lying between them. The CDR3 nucleotides read TGTGCCATCAGGGCGGGACTCCAGAGCACAGATACGCAGTATTTT. Amino acid sequence: CAIRAGLQSTDTQYF.

The rearrangement joins TRBV2 to TRBJ1-1, with a possible D match to TRBD1 (5 bases). The ends were cut back, 7 bases at V and 1 base at J, with 10 bases in the middle. CDR1 is SNHLY and CDR2 is FYNNEI in the germline V gene. The CDR3 is made up of 13 amino acids. This CDR3 is CASTGGSNTEAFF. In nucleotides, the CDR3 is TGTGCCAGCACGGGGGGGTCGAACACTGAAGCTTTCTTT.

V usage is TRBV27 and J usage is TRBJ1-5; 9 bases line up with TRBD1. With V trimmed by 1 base and J by 5 bases, 6 bases remained unmatched. Germline CDR1 reads MNHEY; CDR2 reads SMNVEV (reference sequence). The CDR3 contains 16 residues. Here the CDR3 reads CASSLLGTGRDQPQHF. For the CDR3, the DNA is TGTGCCAGCAGTTTATTAGGGACAGGGCGCGATCAGCCCCAGCATTTT.

V usage is TRBV5-1 and J usage is TRBJ2-3; the D gene is possibly TRBD1 (5 bases). This CDR3 is 14 amino acids long. V dropped 6 bases and J dropped 2 bases, with 13 bases sitting between them. In germline, CDR1 is SGHRS, CDR2 YFSETQ. The CDR3 DNA reads as TGCGCCAGCAATCCAGGGCTCCTCACAGATACGCAGTATTTT. Translation: CASNPGLLTDTQYF.

The chain employs TRBV30 and TRBJ1-5; tentatively, D is TRBD1 (6 bases). The V gene lost 3 bases and the J gene lost 4 bases, with 16 bases spanning the gap. The CDR3 has 15 residues. In germline, CDR1 is GTSNPN, CDR2 SVGIG (reference sequence). CDR3 protein: CAWSGGGTTNQPQHF. The CDR3 coding sequence is TGTGCCTGGAGCGGGGGGGGCACCACGAATCAGCCCCAGCATTTT.

The gene calls are TRBV7-3 and TRBJ1-1; D may be TRBD1 (5 bases). Germline values: CDR1 SGHTA, CDR2 FQGTGA. The CDR3 is made up of 12 amino acids. Between the trimmed V and J ends, which lost 1 base and 7 bases, there was a span of 7 bases. For the CDR3, the DNA is TGTGCCAGCAGCTTAATGGGGGGTGAAGCTTTCTTT. It yields the protein CASSLMGGEAFF.

This chain links TRBV4-2 with TRBJ1-5, with a possible D match to TRBD1 (5 bases). Germline-derived CDR1 and CDR2 are LGHNA and YNFKEQ. Trimming took 1 base from V and 3 from J, leaving 13 bases between them. The length of the CDR3 is 16 residues. CDR3 sequence (DNA): TGTGCCAGCAGCCAAGGTGAAGGGGTTTACAATCAGCCCCAGCATTTT. Encoded protein: CASSQGEGVYNQPQHF.

The genes are TRBV7-2 and TRBJ1-6; 7 bases map to TRBD1. The CDR3 consists of 16 residues. Losses at the gene ends were 1 base for V and 7 bases for J; bases not matched to a gene: 7. Germline V gives CDR1 SGHTA, CDR2 FQGNSA. The CDR3 loop is CASSLGDRLRNSPLHF. For the CDR3, the DNA is TGTGCCAGCAGCTTAGGGGACAGACTACGGAATTCACCCCTCCACTTT. Based on the CDR3 plus reference TRBV7-2 and TRBJ1-6, the full variable domain is GAGVSQSPSNKVTEKGKDVELRCDPISGHTALYWYRQSLGQGLEFLIYFQGNSAPDKSGLPSDRFSAERTGGSVSTLTIQRTQQEDSAVYLCASSLGDRLRNSPLHFGNGTRLTVT.

This clone was recorded once. V usage is TRBV11-3 and J usage is TRBJ2-1; D is possibly TRBD1 (5 bases). The CDR3 runs 18 residues. The V end lost 5 bases, the J end lost 2 bases, and 22 bases lay between the germline ends. Germline V CDR1 and CDR2: SGHNT, YENEEA. The CDR3 DNA reads as TGTGCCAGCAGCCCTACGTGGGGCAGCCTTTTTACCTACAATGAGCAGTTCTTC. Translating gives CASSPTWGSLFTYNEQFF.

V and J are TRBV28 and TRBJ2-1; TRBD2 matches at 11 bases. The CDR3 has 14 amino acids. Germline V gene lookup returns CDR1 MDHEN and CDR2 SYDVKM. With 10 bases clipped from V and 4 bases from J, the junction kept 6 bases outside the gene matches. The CDR3 bases are TGTGCCACCGTGACTAGCGGGGATTACAATGAGCAGTTCTTC. Translated, it gives CATVTSGDYNEQFF.

The V and J genes are TRBV20-1 and TRBJ1-2; TRBD1 might be the D (6 bases). The CDR3 sequence is 12 residues long. V lost 3 bases and J lost 2, with 7 bases in between. The V gene's germline CDR1 is DFQATT and CDR2 SNEGSKA (reference sequence). In DNA, the CDR3 is TGCAGTGCTAGTGGACAGAACTATGGCTACACCTTC. Amino acid sequence: CSASGQNYGYTF.

This clone came up once. The chain uses TRBV19 and TRBJ1-3; D unclear. V was shortened by 7 bases and J by 0 bases, with 10 bases between the two germline ends. There are 14 residues in the CDR3. In germline, CDR1 is LNHDA, CDR2 SQIVND (reference sequence). DNA of the CDR3: TGTGCCAGTACGCTACAGAGCTCTGGAAACACCATATATTTT. Encoded protein: CASTLQSSGNTIYF.

This clone was seen a few times. The rearrangement uses TRBV7-3 and TRBJ1-1, with D hard to call. The V end was cut by 5 bases, the J end by 0 bases, with 13 bases between. This CDR3 comprises 15 residues. Germline CDR1 is SGHTA and CDR2 is FQGTGA. CDR3 bases: TGTGCCAGCAGCCCAGAGGTCGTGATGAACACTGAAGCTTTCTTT. Translating it yields CASSPEVVMNTEAFF.

This clone was recorded only once. The V call is TRBV5-1, the J call TRBJ2-7, with TRBD1 matching over 8 bases. The CDR3 has 16 residues. The ends lost 5 bases at V and 6 bases at J; junction bases unmatched: 16. Germline V gives CDR1 SGHRS, CDR2 YFSETQ. CDR3 DNA: TGCGCCAGCAGGCCCTACCCCAGGACAGGGACTGGCGAGCAGTACTTC. This gives the protein CASRPYPRTGTGEQYF.

The V and J genes are TRBV6-2 or TRBV6-3 and TRBJ2-7; TRBD1 is a possible D gene (5 bases). V was trimmed by 6 bases and J by 1 base, leaving 16 bases between them. CDR3 length equals 15 residues. Per the germline V gene, CDR1 is MNHEY and CDR2 is SVGEGT. CDR3 region: CASSETGPGSYEQYF. CDR3 nucleotides: TGTGCCAGCAGCGAAACAGGCCCCGGTTCCTACGAGCAGTACTTC.